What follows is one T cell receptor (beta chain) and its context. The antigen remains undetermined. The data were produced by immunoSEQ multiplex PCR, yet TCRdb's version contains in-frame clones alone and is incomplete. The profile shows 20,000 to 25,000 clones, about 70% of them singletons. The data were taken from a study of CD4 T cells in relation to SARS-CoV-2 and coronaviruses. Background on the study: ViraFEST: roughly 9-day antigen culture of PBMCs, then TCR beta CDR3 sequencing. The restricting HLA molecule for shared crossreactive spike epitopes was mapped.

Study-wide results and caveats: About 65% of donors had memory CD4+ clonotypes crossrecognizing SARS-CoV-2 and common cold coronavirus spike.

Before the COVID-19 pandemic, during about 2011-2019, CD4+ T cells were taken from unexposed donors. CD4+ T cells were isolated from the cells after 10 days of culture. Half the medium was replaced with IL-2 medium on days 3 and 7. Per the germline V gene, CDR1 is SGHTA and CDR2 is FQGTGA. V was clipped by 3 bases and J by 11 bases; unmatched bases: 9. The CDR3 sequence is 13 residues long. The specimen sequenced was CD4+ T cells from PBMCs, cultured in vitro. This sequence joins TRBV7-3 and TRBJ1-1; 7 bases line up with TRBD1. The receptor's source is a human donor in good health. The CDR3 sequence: CASSFSRTGRAFF. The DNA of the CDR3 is TGTGCCAGCAGCTTTTCGAGGACAGGACGGGCTTTCTTT.